The 24 T cell receptor beta chains given below trace back to one sample, sequenced in a study of control samples from healthy donors and cancer patients (dated by TCRdb to the early 2020s). Library creation used the immunoSEQ multiplex PCR assay. The source is immuneACCESS, and TCRdb retained only in-frame sequences with V and J called. Part of the clones is not carried over; for the studies checked, unresolved V genes explain less than half of this, and the remainder is unexplained. The sample table lists 60,000 or so clones, approximately 85% of them with a count of one. The ten largest clones take up approximately 3.8% of the sample. Material for sequencing was blood. The receptor set was obtained from a man aged 50 to 60 in good health.

J is TRBJ1-1 and V is TRBV7-2; no clear D gene. Trimming stripped 3 bases from V and 8 bases from J, with 16 bases between. The germline gives CDR1 SGHTA, CDR2 FQGNSA. The CDR3 is 14 amino acids. The CDR3 sequence: CASSFGSGRLEAFF. CDR3 in DNA: TGTGCCAGCAGCTTTGGATCAGGCCGCTTAGAAGCTTTCTTT.

The chain links TRBV7-8 to TRBJ1-5; no reliable D call. Trimming removed 6 bases from V and 9 bases from J, with 15 bases in between. The germline gives CDR1 SGHVS, CDR2 FQNEAQ. This CDR3 has 13 amino acids. Written as DNA, the CDR3 is TGTGCCAGCAGTGTCCGGACGGGTGGGCCCCAGCATTTT. Protein product: CASSVRTGGPQHF. Looking up the rest from reference TRBV7-8 and TRBJ1-5 gives the full variable domain: GAGVSQSPRYKVAKRGQDVALRCDPISGHVSLFWYQQALGQGPEFLTYFQNEAQLDKSGLPSDRFFAERPEGSVSTLKIQRTQQEDSAVYLCASSVRTGGPQHFGDGTRLSIL.

This chain joins TRBV6-2 or TRBV6-3 and TRBJ2-7, with no clear D. Trimming stripped 4 bases from V and 6 bases from J, with 7 bases between. This CDR3 is 11 amino acids long. Germline loops: CDR1 MNHEY, CDR2 SVGEGT. CDR3 in amino acids: CASSWRGEQYF. The CDR3 DNA is TGTGCCAGCAGTTGGAGAGGCGAGCAGTACTTC.

CDR3 in DNA: TGTGCCAGCAGTCCCCAGGGTTCCAGCTCCTACGAGCAGTACTTC. Translating gives CASSPQGSSSYEQYF. The chain is built from TRBV28 and TRBJ2-7; TRBD1 might be the D (5 bases). The germline V gene has CDR1 MDHEN and CDR2 SYDVKM. Between the trimmed V and J ends, which lost 5 bases and 0 bases, there was a span of 14 bases. The length of the CDR3 is 15 residues.

The gene calls are TRBV28 and TRBJ2-1; no definite D call. This CDR3 contains 11 residues. From germline, CDR1 is MDHEN and CDR2 SYDVKM. Trimming stripped 5 bases from V and 9 bases from J, with 8 bases between. DNA for the CDR3: TGTGCCAGCAGTCGGACGGTTGAGCAGTTCTTC. This sequence encodes CASSRTVEQFF.

This clone is a singleton in its sample. The gene calls are TRBV5-6 and TRBJ1-3; TRBD1 matches 8 bases. The ends lost 4 bases at V and 4 bases at J; junction bases unmatched: 7. This CDR3 region has 15 residues. Germline V gene sequence: CDR1 SGHDT, CDR2 YYEEEE. CDR3 bases: TGTGCCAGCAGCCCTCAGGGGGCGGCAGGAAACACCATATATTTT. Translation: CASSPQGAAGNTIYF. The entire variable domain, with the rest obtained from reference TRBV5-6 and TRBJ1-3, is as follows: DAGVTQSPTHLIKTRGQQVTLRCSPKSGHDTVSWYQQALGQGPQFIFQYYEEEERQRGNFPDRFSGHQFPNYSSELNVNALLLGDSALYLCASSPQGAAGNTIYFGEGSWLTVV.

This chain connects TRBV13 to TRBJ1-2; possibly TRBD1 for D (5 bases). The ends were cut back, 4 bases at V and 7 bases at J, with 19 bases in the middle. CDR3 size: 15 residues. Germline V gene lookup returns CDR1 PRHDT and CDR2 FYEKMQ (reference sequence). The CDR3 sequence is CASSSPGRPGGGYTF. CDR3 DNA: TGTGCCAGCAGCTCCCCCGGTCGGCCCGGGGGTGGCTACACCTTC.

The chain links TRBV28 to TRBJ2-4; TRBD2 matches at 12 bases. The V gene's germline CDR1 is MDHEN and CDR2 SYDVKM. The CDR3 is 18 amino acids. J lost 3 bases, V lost 6 bases, and 12 bases had no gene match. CDR3 residues: CASRSLAGGPSVKNIQYF. The CDR3 DNA is TGTGCCAGCAGATCCCTAGCGGGAGGGCCGTCGGTCAAAAACATTCAGTACTTC. The full variable domain, in which reference TRBV28 and TRBJ2-4 provide the parts outside the CDR3, is DVKVTQSSRYLVKRTGEKVFLECVQDMDHENMFWYRQDPGLGLRLIYFSYDVKMKEKGDIPEGYSVSREKKERFSLILESASTNQTSMYLCASRSLAGGPSVKNIQYFGAGTRLSVL.

This clone was found once. This chain links TRBV18 with TRBJ1-3, with 7 positions matching TRBD1. This CDR3 is built from 14 residues. J lost 5 bases, V lost 3 bases, and 4 bases had no gene match. CDR1 KGHSH and CDR2 LQKENI come from the germline V gene. The CDR3 region has the DNA TGTGCCAGCTCACCCGGACAGGACAGAAACACCATATATTTT. Translating it yields CASSPGQDRNTIYF.

This chain connects TRBV7-2 to TRBJ1-3, with unresolved D. Germline V CDR1 and CDR2: SGHTA, FQGNSA. Trimming pared 3 bases from V and 4 bases from J, leaving 10 bases between. The CDR3 is made up of 14 amino acids. The CDR3 reads CASSFGMGGNTIYF. The CDR3 nucleotides are TGTGCCAGCAGCTTCGGAATGGGGGGAAACACCATATATTTT.

V usage is TRBV14 and J usage is TRBJ2-1; TRBD2 aligns across 7 bases. Germline loops: CDR1 SGHDN, CDR2 FVKESK. The CDR3 is made up of 21 amino acids. V lost 3 bases and J lost 0; bases outside the gene matches: 20. The CDR3 is CASSQGLSGREYLSSYNEQFF. The CDR3 DNA is TGTGCCAGCAGCCAGGGGCTATCCGGGCGGGAGTACCTTAGCTCCTACAATGAGCAGTTCTTC.

V is TRBV5-1 and J is TRBJ1-4, with D possibly matching TRBD1 (5 bases). The CDR3 spans 14 residues. Trimming removed 8 bases at V and 3 bases at J, with 14 bases between. Germline V gene data show CDR1 as SGHRS and CDR2 as YFSETQ. The CDR3 DNA reads as TGCGCCAGTAAGGAGGGGAATGCTAATGAAAAACTGTTTTTT. Protein product: CASKEGNANEKLFF.

The chain uses TRBV19 and TRBJ2-7; D might be TRBD2 (5 bases). The CDR3 sequence is 13 residues long. Germline-derived CDR1 and CDR2 are LNHDA and SQIVND (reference sequence). The germline V and J ends were trimmed by 4 bases and 3 bases, with 10 bases remaining between them. The DNA for the CDR3 is TGTGCCAGTAGTAAAACTAGGCGCTACGAGCAGTACTTC. Amino acids: CASSKTRRYEQYF.

The CDR3 protein is CASSQGELAGARDTQYF. The CDR3 region has the DNA TGTGCCAGCAGCCAAGGGGAACTAGCGGGAGCGAGAGATACGCAGTATTTT. The chain combines TRBV14 with TRBJ2-3, with TRBD2 matching over 11 bases. The CDR3 spans 17 residues. Unmatched junction bases numbered 8, after V lost 1 base and J lost 5 bases. Germline CDR1 reads SGHDN; CDR2 reads FVKESK.

V gene TRBV3-1 (or the pseudogene TRBV3-2) combines with J gene TRBJ2-7; 7 bases align to TRBD2. The CDR3 is 15 amino acids. The germline gives CDR1 LGHDT, CDR2 YNNKEL (reference sequence). Germline trimming cut 0 bases from V and 3 bases from J; bases unmatched to any gene: 5. The CDR3 sequence is CASSQDWASGYEQYF. The CDR3 DNA sequence: TGTGCCAGCAGCCAAGATTGGGCTAGCGGCTACGAGCAGTACTTC.

The rearrangement links TRBV7-9 to TRBJ1-4, with 7 bases matching TRBD1. The CDR3 covers 13 residues. V shed 11 bases, J shed 8 bases, and the junction held 11 bases outside the gene matches. The V gene's germline CDR1 is SEHNR and CDR2 FQNEAQ (reference sequence). The CDR3 spells CAWEGDRREKLFF. The DNA for the CDR3 is TGTGCCTGGGAGGGGGACAGAAGGGAAAAACTGTTTTTT.

This clone appeared once. V gene TRBV2 combines with J gene TRBJ1-1; a weak D match, TRBD1 (6 bases). The germline CDR1 and CDR2 sequences are SNHLY and FYNNEI. The CDR3 loop spans 12 amino acids. Trimming shortened V by 8 bases and J by 6 bases, and 13 bases separated the two germline ends. The CDR3 protein is CASLGGGAEAFF. For the CDR3, the DNA is TGTGCCAGCTTGGGGGGCGGTGCTGAAGCTTTCTTT.

This clone is medium-sized in the sample. The chain has TRBV7-4 and TRBJ2-7, with 8 nucleotides matching TRBD1. The CDR3 is 13 residues long. The V segment lost 5 bases and the J segment 7 bases; nucleotides outside the gene matches: 7. Germline loops: CDR1 SGHVT, CDR2 SQSDAQ. CDR3 in amino acids: CASSLGTGQEQYF. The CDR3 DNA sequence: TGTGCCAGCAGCCTGGGGACAGGACAAGAGCAGTACTTC. Filled out from reference TRBV7-4 and TRBJ2-7, the complete variable domain reads GAGVSQSPRYKVAKRGRDVALRCDSISGHVTLYWYRQTLGQGSEVLTYSQSDAQRDKSGRPSGRFSAERPERSVSTLKIQRTEQGDSAVYLCASSLGTGQEQYFGPGTRLTVT.

The chain has TRBV6-5 and TRBJ2-7; 8 bases line up with TRBD2. Trimming removed 6 bases from V and 2 bases from J; junction bases left unmatched: 6. Germline V gene lookup returns CDR1 MNHEY and CDR2 SVGAGI. The CDR3 sequence is 14 residues long. CDR3 loop: CASRPGLEPYEQYF. CDR3 DNA: TGTGCCAGCAGACCGGGACTAGAGCCCTACGAGCAGTACTTC.

The CDR3 nucleotides read TGTGCCAGTAACCAGGGGGGGGATTACGGTGAGCAGTTCTTC. Its translation: CASNQGGDYGEQFF. The genes are TRBV19 and TRBJ2-1; tentatively, D is TRBD1 or TRBD2 (7 bases each). V was trimmed by 7 bases and J by 9 bases, leaving 19 bases between them. The CDR3 sequence is 14 residues long. Per germline, CDR1 LNHDA and CDR2 SQIVND (reference sequence). Full variable domain (outside the CDR3, taken from reference TRBV19 and TRBJ2-1): DGGITQSPKYLFRKEGQNVTLSCEQNLNHDAMYWYRQDPGQGLRLIYYSQIVNDFQKGDIAEGYSVSREKKESFPLTVTSAQKNPTAFYLCASNQGGDYGEQFFGPGTRLTVL.

This rearrangement joins TRBV11-3 to TRBJ1-3; D perhaps matches TRBD1 (5 bases). The V end was cut by 5 bases, the J end by 0 bases, with 11 bases between. Germline V gene data show CDR1 as SGHNT and CDR2 as YENEEA. The CDR3 sequence is 15 residues long. The CDR3 DNA sequence: TGTGCCAGCAGCCTCGGCGGGGCCTCTGGAAACACCATATATTTT. Its translation is CASSLGGASGNTIYF.

The rearrangement links TRBV6-2 or TRBV6-3 to TRBJ2-6, with D possibly being TRBD1 (6 bases). The CDR3 consists of 15 residues. Trimming pared 6 bases from V and 1 base from J, leaving 10 bases between. Germline V gene sequence: CDR1 MNHEY, CDR2 SVGEGT. This chain's CDR3 is CASSLQGSGANVLTF. The CDR3 DNA reads TGTGCCAGCAGCTTACAGGGTTCTGGGGCCAACGTCCTGACTTTC.

This clone was seen only once. CDR3 DNA sequence: TGCAGTGCTAGTGGACAGCCAACACCCAACTATGGCTACACCTTC. Protein: CSASGQPTPNYGYTF. V is TRBV20-1 and J is TRBJ1-2; the D gene is possibly TRBD1 (6 bases). Trimming removed 3 bases from V and 2 bases from J, with 16 bases in between. The germline CDR1 and CDR2 sequences are DFQATT and SNEGSKA (reference sequence). This CDR3 spans 15 amino acids.

This chain joins TRBV24-1 and TRBJ1-1; D ambiguous. Trimming left V 3 bases short and J 5 bases short, with 15 bases between. The CDR3 runs to 15 residues. CDR1 is KGHDR, CDR2 SFDVKD, per germline. CDR3 region: CATSDSSRGWTEAFF. The CDR3 coding sequence is TGTGCCACCAGTGATAGTTCACGGGGTTGGACTGAAGCTTTCTTT.